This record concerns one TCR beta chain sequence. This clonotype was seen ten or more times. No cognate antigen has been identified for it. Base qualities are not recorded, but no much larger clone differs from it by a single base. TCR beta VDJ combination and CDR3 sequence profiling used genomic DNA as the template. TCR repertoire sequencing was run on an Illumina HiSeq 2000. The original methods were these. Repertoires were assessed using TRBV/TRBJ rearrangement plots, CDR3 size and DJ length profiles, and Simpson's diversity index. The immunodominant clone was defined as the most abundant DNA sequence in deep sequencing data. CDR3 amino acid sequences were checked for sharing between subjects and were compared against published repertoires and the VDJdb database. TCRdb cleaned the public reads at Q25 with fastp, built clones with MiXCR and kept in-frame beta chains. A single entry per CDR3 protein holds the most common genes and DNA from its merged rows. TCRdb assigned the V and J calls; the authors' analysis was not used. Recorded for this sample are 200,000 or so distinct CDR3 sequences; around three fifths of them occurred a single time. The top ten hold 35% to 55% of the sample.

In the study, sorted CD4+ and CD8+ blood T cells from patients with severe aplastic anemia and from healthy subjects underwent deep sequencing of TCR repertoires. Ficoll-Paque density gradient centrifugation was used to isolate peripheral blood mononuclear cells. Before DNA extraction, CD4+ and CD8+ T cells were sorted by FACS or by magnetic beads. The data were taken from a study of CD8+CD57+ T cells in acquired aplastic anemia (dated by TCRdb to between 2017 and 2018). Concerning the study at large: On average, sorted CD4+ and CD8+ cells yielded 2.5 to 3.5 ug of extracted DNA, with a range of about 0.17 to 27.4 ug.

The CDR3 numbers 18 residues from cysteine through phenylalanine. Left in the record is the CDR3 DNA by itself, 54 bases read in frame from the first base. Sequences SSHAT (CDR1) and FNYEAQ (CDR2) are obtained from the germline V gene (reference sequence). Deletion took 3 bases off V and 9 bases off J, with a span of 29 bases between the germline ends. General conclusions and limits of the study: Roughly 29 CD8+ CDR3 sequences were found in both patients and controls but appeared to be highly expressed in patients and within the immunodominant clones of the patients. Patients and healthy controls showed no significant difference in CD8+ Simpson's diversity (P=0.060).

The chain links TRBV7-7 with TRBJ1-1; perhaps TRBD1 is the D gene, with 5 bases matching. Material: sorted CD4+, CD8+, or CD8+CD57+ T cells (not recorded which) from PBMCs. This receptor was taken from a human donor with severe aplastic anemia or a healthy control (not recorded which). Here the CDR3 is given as CASSFRQGRLREVKKAFF. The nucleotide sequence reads TGTGCCAGCAGCTTTCGGCAGGGAAGGCTGCGGGAGGTCAAAAAAGCTTTCTTT.